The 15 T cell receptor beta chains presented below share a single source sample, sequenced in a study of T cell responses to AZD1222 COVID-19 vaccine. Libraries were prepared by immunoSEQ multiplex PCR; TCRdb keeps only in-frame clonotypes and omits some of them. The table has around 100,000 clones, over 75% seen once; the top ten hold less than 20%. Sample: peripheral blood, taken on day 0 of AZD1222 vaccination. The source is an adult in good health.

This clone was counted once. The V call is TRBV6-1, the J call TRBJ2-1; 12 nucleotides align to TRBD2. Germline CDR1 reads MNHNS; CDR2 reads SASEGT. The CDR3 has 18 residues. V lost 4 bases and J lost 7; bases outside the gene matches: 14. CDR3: CASSAPPILAGGRNEQFF. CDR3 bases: TGTGCCAGCAGTGCTCCCCCAATTCTAGCGGGAGGGCGGAATGAGCAGTTCTTC.

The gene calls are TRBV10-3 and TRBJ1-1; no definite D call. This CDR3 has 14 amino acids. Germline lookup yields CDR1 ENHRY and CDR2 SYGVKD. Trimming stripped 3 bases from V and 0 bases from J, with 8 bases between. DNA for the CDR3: TGTGCCATCAGTGAAATCGGTATGAACACTGAAGCTTTCTTT. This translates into CAISEIGMNTEAFF.

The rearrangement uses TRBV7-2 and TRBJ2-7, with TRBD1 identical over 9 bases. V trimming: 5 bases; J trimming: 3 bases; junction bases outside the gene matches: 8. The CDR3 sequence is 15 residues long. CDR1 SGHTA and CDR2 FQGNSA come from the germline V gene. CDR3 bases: TGTGCCAGCAGCACCCAGCCGGGACAGGGCTACGAGCAGTACTTC. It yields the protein CASSTQPGQGYEQYF.

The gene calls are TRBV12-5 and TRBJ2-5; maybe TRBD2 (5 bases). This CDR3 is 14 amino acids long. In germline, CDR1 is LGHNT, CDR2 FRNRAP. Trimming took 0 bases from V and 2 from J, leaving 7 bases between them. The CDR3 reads CASGLVLEQETQYF. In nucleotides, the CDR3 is TGTGCTAGTGGTTTGGTACTAGAGCAAGAGACCCAGTACTTC.

The CDR3 DNA sequence: TGTGCCAGCAGCGGTCCTTGGCCAGGGATCTATGGCTACACCTTC. Amino acid sequence: CASSGPWPGIYGYTF. The chain uses TRBV7-2 and TRBJ1-2; tentatively, D is TRBD1 (5 bases). CDR1 and CDR2 from the germline V gene are SGHTA and FQGNSA. V lost 5 bases and J 4 bases, leaving 17 bases between the germline ends. The CDR3 extends over 15 amino acids.

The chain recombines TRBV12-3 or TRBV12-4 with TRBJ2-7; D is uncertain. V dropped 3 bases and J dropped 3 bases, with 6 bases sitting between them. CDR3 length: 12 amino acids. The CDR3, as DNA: TGTGCCAGCAGTTTGGTCCGCTACGAGCAGTACTTC. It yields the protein CASSLVRYEQYF.

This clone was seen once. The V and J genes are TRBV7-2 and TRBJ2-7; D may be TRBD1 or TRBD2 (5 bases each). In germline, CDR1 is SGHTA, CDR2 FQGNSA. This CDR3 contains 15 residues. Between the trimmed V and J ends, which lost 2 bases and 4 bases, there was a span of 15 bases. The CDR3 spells CASSLRFPGSYEQYF. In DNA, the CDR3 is TGTGCCAGCAGCTTACGGTTTCCAGGGAGTTACGAGCAGTACTTC.

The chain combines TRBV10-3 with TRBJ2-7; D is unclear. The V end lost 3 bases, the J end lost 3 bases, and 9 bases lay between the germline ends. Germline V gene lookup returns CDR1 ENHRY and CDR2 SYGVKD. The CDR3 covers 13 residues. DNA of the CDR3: TGTGCCATCAGTGAATGGGAATACTACGAGCAGTACTTC. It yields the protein CAISEWEYYEQYF.

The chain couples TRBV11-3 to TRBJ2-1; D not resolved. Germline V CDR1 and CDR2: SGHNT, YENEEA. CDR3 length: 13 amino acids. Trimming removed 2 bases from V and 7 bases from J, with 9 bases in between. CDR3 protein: CASSLYRANEQFF. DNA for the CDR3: TGTGCCAGCAGCTTATACCGGGCGAATGAGCAGTTCTTC.

DNA for the CDR3: TGTGCCAGCAGCTTGGGTGGACAGGGGGACTATGGCTACACCTTC. Amino acid sequence: CASSLGGQGDYGYTF. The V call is TRBV5-4, the J call TRBJ1-2, with 10 bases matching TRBD1. Germline CDR1 is SGHNT and CDR2 is YYREEE (reference sequence). J gave up 3 bases and V 0 bases, and 2 bases lay outside the gene matches. CDR3 length equals 15 residues. The full variable domain, completed using reference TRBV5-4 and TRBJ1-2, is ETGVTQSPTHLIKTRGQQVTLRCSSQSGHNTVSWYQQALGQGPQFIFQYYREEENGRGNFPPRFSGLQFPNYSSELNVNALELDDSALYLCASSLGGQGDYGYTFGSGTRLTVV.

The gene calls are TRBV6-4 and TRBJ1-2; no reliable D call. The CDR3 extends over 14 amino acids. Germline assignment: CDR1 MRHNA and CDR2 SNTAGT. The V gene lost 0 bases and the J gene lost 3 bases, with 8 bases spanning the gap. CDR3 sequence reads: CASSDSTKDYGYTF. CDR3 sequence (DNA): TGTGCCAGCAGTGACTCGACGAAGGACTATGGCTACACCTTC.

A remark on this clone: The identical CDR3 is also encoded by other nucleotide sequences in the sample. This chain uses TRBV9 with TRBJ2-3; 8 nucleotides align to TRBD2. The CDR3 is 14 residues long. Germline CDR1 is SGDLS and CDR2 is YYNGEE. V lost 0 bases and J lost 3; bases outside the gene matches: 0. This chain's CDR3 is CASSVERGTDTQYF. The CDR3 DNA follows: TGTGCCAGCAGCGTAGAGCGGGGGACAGATACGCAGTATTTT.

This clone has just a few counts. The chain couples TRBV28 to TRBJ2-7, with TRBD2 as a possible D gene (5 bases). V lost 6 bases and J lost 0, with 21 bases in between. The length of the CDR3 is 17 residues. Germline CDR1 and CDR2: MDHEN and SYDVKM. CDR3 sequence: CASRETRARYSSYEQYF. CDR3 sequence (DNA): TGTGCCAGCAGAGAAACGAGGGCAAGATATAGCTCCTACGAGCAGTACTTC.

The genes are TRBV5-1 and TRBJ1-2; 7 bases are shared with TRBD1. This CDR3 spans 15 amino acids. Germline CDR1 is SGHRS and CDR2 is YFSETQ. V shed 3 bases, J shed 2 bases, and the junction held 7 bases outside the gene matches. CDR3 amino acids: CASSWYPGQNYGYTF. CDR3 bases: TGCGCCAGCAGCTGGTACCCGGGACAGAACTATGGCTACACCTTC.

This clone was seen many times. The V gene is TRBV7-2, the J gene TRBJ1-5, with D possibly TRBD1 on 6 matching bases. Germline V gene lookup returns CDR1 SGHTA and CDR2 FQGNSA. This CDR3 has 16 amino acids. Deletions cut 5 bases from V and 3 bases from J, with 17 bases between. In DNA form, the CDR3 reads TGTGCCAGCAGCCCAAATCAAGGGGGGAACAATCAGCCCCAGCATTTT. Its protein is CASSPNQGGNNQPQHF.